This T cell receptor (beta chain) was sequenced during a study of cytomegalovirus exposure and HLA in healthy donors listed by TCRdb under 2017. Context from the whole study: In an earlier analysis of around 540 of the donors, under 300 Gb of sequence data and about 110 million unique TCR beta sequences from roughly 190 million T cells were reported. In the later analysis, no new phenotypic data were used to find candidate immune exposures; instead, reliance was placed on TCR beta sequences and their occurrence across donors. Every discovery cohort repertoire had been produced on one sequencing platform. An early release that covered fewer than 800 HLA-typed donors contained approximately 300 gigabases of sequencing data and tens of millions of unique TCR sequences. To decide whether each TCR beta V gene segment behaved as functional or pseudogenic, an earlier analysis of approximately 590 of the donors relied on high-throughput TCR beta sequencing. The study aimed to test whether signatures of past pathogen exposure could be identified by cataloging public T cell receptors. Among about 360 genotyped donors of the cohort, an average of 235,054 unique TCR beta nucleotide sequences were sequenced per donor, around 20% of them non-productive. In a later genetic analysis, genome-wide SNP genotypes for about 60% of the 666 donors were used, and that subset was treated as a discovery cohort. HLA typing covered class I and class II loci at four-digit resolution. To predict cytomegalovirus infection status, the study combined high-throughput TCR immunosequencing, statistical association of individual TCRs with disease status, and machine learning. The number of donors typed differed by locus, with 629-630 for A, B, C, DRB1 and DQB1, more than 500 for DQA1, over 600 for DPA1, and roughly 450 for DPB1. Donor age, sex, ethnicity and CMV serostatus were compiled alongside the repertoire data. The genetic ancestry cluster associated with self-reported Caucasian donors included 81% of the 300 to 400 genotyped donors. Using immunosequencing, the study profiled T cell repertoires from 500 to 800 subjects and related those repertoires to cytomegalovirus serostatus. In a later analysis, previously published TCR beta repertoires from 600 to 850 donors were re-analyzed and high-resolution HLA genotyping was added so that TCR occurrence patterns could be studied. Besides the first cohort of roughly 640 subjects, a separate validation cohort made up of roughly 130 different subjects was used. Roughly 5 DR-DQ haplotypes were handled as single units for association and clustering because linkage in the cohort was strong.

On the study overall, not on this receptor specifically: In a later analysis, several top co-occurrence clusters were reported to appear linked to parvovirus B19, influenza, CMV and Epstein-Barr virus. A cluster of highly shared sequence variants was judged likely to be a technical artifact of the sequencing pipeline. The study gave a list of about 150 TCR beta chains associated with cytomegalovirus. A later analysis found that most CMV-associated TCR beta chains appeared HLA-restricted, with HLA associations seemingly driven largely by CMV exposure. In a later genetic analysis, a missense DCLRE1C variant was associated with V-gene and J-gene trimming of TCR beta chains, and the association was replicated in an independent cohort. According to a later genetic analysis, donors in an Asian-associated ancestry cluster had fewer N-insertions in productive TCRs than the roughly 670-donor mean. Most TCR sequences were seen in very few donors, while some public TCRs were found in many individuals. In vitro tests confirmed that a few of the cytomegalovirus-associated TCR beta chains recognize cytomegalovirus antigens. Because counts were too low, seventeen rarely observed V segments, including chromosome 9 orphons, were excluded from the earlier analysis of 500 to 700 of the donors. Broadly in line with IMGT annotations, most TCR beta V segments showed up in productive rearrangements about 87% or about 30% of the time in an earlier analysis of 450 to 750 of the donors. In a later analysis, HLA-associated TCR beta chains were found to be more clonally expanded and to have lower generation probabilities than equally common non-associated chains. Some IMGT-functional V segments, including TRBV6-2 and TRBV6-3, could not be told apart with the 87-base-pair reads, so those segments were excluded. Specific HLA alleles were associated with around 18,000 TCR beta sequences at a false discovery rate of 0.05 in a later analysis. The authors suggested that the approach could potentially be extended to other disease states and immunological phenotypes. Because HLA typing was missing for some donors at each locus, association tests included only the typed subset. The classifier was reported to diagnose cytomegalovirus status with high specificity and sensitivity in both the original and validation cohorts. Correlated functional status among segregating V segments might reflect linkage disequilibrium, but an unknown experimental factor could not be ruled out. A further reported finding was that TCR beta sequences accurately predicted the HLA-A and HLA-B alleles for most subjects in the first cohort. Assigning TCR associations to individual alleles was difficult when HLA alleles, especially DR and DQ, strongly co-occurred. Sequencing depth was assumed to be roughly uniform across donors in the presence/absence analyses, though that assumption may not hold. CMV serostatus was the only immune exposure information available for the cohort. This cohort had only TCR beta chains sequenced, and the lack of alpha or paired-chain data limited which features could be detected. According to a later analysis, TCR association rates differed among HLA loci, with DRB1 alleles showing the most associated TCRs and HLA-C alleles showing the fewest.

Library creation used the immunoSEQ multiplex PCR assay. A mixture of 60 forward primers for TCR Vbeta segments and 13 reverse primers for TCR Jbeta segments was used in the multiplex PCR. The CDR3 region of rearranged TCR beta genes was amplified from genomic DNA by a multiplex PCR assay. The amplified TCR beta libraries were sequenced on the Illumina HiSeq System as 87-base-pair reads. In the authors' own workflow: A later analysis tallied around 87 million unique TCR beta chains across the approximately 670 repertoires, and about 12 million of those chains were shared by two or more donors. A nearest-neighbor algorithm error-corrected the raw reads and collapsed the reads into unique sequences, merging closely related sequences to remove PCR and sequencing errors. Alignment of CDR3 sequences to IMGT reference sequences was used to assign V, D and J gene segments. For a sequence to be retained, a match of at least six nucleotides to both a V gene segment and a J gene segment was required. Rearrangements were classified as productive when the CDR3 lacked stop codons and remained in frame with V and J, and all other rearrangements were classified as non-productive. Following IMGT convention, CDR3 was defined as the stretch from the second conserved V-encoded cysteine up to the conserved J-encoded phenylalanine. Sequences without an unambiguous match to a single V gene segment were excluded from the earlier analysis of a few hundred of the donors. An earlier analysis of about 590 of the donors classified V segments as functional when productive rearrangements were above 56.7% and as segregating when the standard deviation between donors was above 5%. To diagnose cytomegalovirus status from the catalog of TCR beta chain sequences, a statistical classification framework was built. A later analysis assigned V and J genes by comparing TCR nucleotide sequences with IMGT/GENE-DB human TR gene sequences. The TCRdist pipeline was used in a later analysis to assign CDR3 sequences and most-parsimonious VDJ recombination scenarios. In a later analysis, each TCR beta chain was defined by its CDR3 amino acid sequence together with its V-gene family, and reads without a unique V-gene family were excluded. As a way to deal with suspected cross-contamination and a sequencing artifact, a later analysis dropped roughly 600 nucleotide sequences that were highly shared and had low generation probability. For each public chain, a later analysis derived a clonal expansion index from normalized ranks of inferred template counts within each repertoire. Generation probabilities in a later analysis came from a VDJ recombination model fitted to out-of-frame rearrangements, and those results were checked against IGoR. In a later analysis, TCR-TCR, TCR-HLA and TCR-CMV co-occurrence was scored with hypergeometric tests, and a repertoire-size bias correction was applied to TCR pairs. False discovery rates were estimated in a later analysis by permuting HLA or CMV assignments 20 times. In a later analysis, co-occurring TCRs were grouped with DBSCAN, and TCRdist sequence similarity was added when clustering was performed within HLA-allele-positive subsets. Repertoires with fewer than 30,000 or more than 120,000 public chains, plus five repertoires with anomalous nucleotide sharing, were excluded from co-occurrence clustering. In its TCRdb copy, this immuneACCESS table keeps in-frame sequences only and misses some clones. Where compared with another copy, unresolved V genes explain less than half of these, and the others have no known cause. The V and J calls and clone size are taken from that table; D and trimming were inferred from the DNA. The sample has 100,000 to 150,000 clones on record, roughly 82% of them singletons. Of the sample, around 3.9% falls within the top ten clones.

Details on this clone: It lacks a known antigen. Per-base qualities were not stored, and no clone one base away is much larger.

The cohort consisted of more than 650 healthy bone marrow donors. At the time of sampling, all cohort members were nominally healthy, though unrecorded immune exposures were likely present. Of the 650 to 750 cohort members, 250 to 300 had positive CMV serostatus and 350 to 400 had negative CMV serostatus, and CMV serostatus was not recorded for the donor. Every donor gave a peripheral blood sample, and the peripheral blood mononuclear cells from that sample were used for TCR beta sequencing. Genomic DNA was extracted from the blood cell samples with the Qiagen DNeasy Blood Extraction Kit. V and J are trimmed by 5 bases and 1 base, and the gene matches miss 5 bases of the junction. Including cysteine and phenylalanine, the CDR3 has 14 amino acids. Just the 42-base CDR3 DNA is kept, in frame starting at base 1. Sequences MNHNS (CDR1) and SASEGT (CDR2) are obtained from the germline V gene.

The sequenced material came from PBMCs. The chain is assembled from TRBV6-1 and TRBJ2-7; 7 bases in between match TRBD2. This clonotype was sampled from a human donor in good health. The CDR3 region has the sequence CASSFSGPSYEQYF. The DNA sequence is as follows: TGTGCCAGCAGTTTTAGCGGGCCGTCCTACGAGCAGTACTTC.